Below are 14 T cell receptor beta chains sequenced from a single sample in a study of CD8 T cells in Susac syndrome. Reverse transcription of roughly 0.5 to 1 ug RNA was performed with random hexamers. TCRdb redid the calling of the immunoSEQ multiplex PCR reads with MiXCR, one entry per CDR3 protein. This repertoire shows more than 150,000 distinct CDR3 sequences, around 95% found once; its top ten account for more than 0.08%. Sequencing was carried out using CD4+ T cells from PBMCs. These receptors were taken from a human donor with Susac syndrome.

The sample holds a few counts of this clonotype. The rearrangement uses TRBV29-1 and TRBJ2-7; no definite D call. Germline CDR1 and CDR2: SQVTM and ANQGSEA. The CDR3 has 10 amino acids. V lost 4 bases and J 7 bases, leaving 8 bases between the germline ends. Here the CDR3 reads CSVVTREQYF. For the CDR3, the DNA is TGCAGCGTTGTAACGAGGGAGCAGTACTTC.

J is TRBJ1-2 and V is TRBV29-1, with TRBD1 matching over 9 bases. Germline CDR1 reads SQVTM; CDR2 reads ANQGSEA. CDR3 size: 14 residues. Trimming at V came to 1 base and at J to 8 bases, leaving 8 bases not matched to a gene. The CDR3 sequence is CSVEVYGTGRGYTF. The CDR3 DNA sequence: TGCAGCGTTGAAGTTTACGGGACAGGGCGAGGCTACACCTTC.

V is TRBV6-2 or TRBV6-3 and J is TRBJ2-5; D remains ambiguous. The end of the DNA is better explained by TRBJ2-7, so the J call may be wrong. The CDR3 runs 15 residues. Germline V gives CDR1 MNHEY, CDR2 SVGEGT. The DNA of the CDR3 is TGTGCCAGCAGTCCCGCCCTCCTAAAACCCAGCGAGCAGTACTTC. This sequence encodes CASSPALLKPSEQYF.

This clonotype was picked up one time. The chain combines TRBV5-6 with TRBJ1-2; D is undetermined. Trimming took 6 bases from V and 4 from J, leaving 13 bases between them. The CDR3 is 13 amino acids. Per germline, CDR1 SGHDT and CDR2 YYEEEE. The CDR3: CASITQTSYGYTF. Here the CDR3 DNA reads TGTGCCAGCATCACACAGACCTCCTATGGCTACACCTTC.

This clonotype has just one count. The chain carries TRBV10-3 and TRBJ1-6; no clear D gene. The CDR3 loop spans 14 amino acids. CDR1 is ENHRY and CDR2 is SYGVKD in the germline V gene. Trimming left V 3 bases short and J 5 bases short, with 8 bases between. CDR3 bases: TGTGCCATCAGTGATTGGCCGGATAATTCACCCCTCCACTTT. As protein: CAISDWPDNSPLHF.

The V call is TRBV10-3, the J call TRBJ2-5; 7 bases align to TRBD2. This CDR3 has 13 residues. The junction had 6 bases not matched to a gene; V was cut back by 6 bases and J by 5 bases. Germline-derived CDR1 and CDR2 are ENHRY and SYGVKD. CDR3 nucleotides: TGTGCCATCAGGGCGGGGGTCGGGGAGACCCAGTACTTC. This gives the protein CAIRAGVGETQYF.

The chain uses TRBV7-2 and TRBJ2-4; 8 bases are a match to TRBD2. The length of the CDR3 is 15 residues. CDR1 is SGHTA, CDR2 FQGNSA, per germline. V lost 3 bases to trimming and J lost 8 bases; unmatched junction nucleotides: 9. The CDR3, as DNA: TGTGCCAGCAGCTTTAACGGCGGGGGGCTGGACATTCAGTACTTC. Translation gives CASSFNGGGLDIQYF.

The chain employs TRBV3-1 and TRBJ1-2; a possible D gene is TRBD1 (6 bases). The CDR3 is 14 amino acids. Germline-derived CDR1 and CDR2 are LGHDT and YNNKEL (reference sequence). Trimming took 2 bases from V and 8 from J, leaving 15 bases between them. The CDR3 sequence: CASSQRNRAFGYTF. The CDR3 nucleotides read TGTGCCAGCAGCCAACGCAACAGGGCATTCGGCTACACCTTC.

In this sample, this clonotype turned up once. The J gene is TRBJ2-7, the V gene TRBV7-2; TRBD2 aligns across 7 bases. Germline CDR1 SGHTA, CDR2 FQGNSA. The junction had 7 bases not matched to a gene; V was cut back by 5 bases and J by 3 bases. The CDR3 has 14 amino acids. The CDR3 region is CASSPLAAHYEQYF. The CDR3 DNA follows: TGTGCCAGCAGCCCTCTAGCGGCCCACTACGAGCAGTACTTC. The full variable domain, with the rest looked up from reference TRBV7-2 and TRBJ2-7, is GAGVSQSPSNKVTEKGKDVELRCDPISGHTALYWYRQSLGQGLEFLIYFQGNSAPDKSGLPSDRFSAERTGGSVSTLTIQRTQQEDSAVYLCASSPLAAHYEQYFGPGTRLTVT.

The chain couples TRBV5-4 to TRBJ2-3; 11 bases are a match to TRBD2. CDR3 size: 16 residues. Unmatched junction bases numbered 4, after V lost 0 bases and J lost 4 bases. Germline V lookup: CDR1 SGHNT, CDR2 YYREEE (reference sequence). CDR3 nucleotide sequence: TGTGCCAGCAGCTTGGATAGCGGGGGGGTAGCAGATACGCAGTATTTT. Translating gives CASSLDSGGVADTQYF.

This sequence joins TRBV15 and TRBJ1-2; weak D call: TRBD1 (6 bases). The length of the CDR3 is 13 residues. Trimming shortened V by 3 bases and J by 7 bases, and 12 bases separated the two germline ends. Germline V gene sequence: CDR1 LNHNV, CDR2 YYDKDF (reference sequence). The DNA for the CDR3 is TGTGCCACCAGCAGGGACAGTACTTTTGGCTACACCTTC. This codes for CATSRDSTFGYTF.

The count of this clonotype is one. The CDR3 protein is CSGRLAGDNEQFF. The CDR3 DNA reads as TGCAGCGGAAGACTAGCGGGGGACAATGAGCAGTTCTTC. The chain has TRBV29-1 and TRBJ2-1, with TRBD2 identical over 12 bases. Germline V gene data show CDR1 as SQVTM and CDR2 as ANQGSEA. Unmatched junction bases numbered 3, after V lost 7 bases and J lost 5 bases. There are 13 residues in the CDR3.

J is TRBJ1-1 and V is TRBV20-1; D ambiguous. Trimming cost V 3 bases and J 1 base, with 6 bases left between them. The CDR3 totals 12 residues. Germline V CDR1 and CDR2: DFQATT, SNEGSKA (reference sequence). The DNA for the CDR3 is TGCAGTGCTAGGTCTGGGAACACTGAAGCTTTCTTT. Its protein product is CSARSGNTEAFF.

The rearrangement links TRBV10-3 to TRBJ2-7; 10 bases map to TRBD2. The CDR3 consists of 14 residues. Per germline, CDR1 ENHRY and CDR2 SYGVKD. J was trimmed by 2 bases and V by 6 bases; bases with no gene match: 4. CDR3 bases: TGTGCCATCAGGGTAGCGGGGGGCACCTACGAGCAGTACTTC. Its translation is CAIRVAGGTYEQYF.